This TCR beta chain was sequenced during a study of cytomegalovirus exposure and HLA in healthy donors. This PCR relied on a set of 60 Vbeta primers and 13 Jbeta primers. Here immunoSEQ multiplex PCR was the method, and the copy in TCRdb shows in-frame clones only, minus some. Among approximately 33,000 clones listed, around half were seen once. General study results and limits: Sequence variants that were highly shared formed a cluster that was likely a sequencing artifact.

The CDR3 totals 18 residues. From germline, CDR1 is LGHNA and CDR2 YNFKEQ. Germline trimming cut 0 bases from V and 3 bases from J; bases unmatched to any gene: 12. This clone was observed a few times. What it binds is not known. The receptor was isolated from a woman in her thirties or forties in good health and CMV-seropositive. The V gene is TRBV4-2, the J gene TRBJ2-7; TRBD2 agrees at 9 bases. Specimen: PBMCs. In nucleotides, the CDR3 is TGTGCCAGCAGCCAAGATCTAGGATCAGCGGGGGGTTTCTACGAGCAGTACTTC. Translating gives CASSQDLGSAGGFYEQYF.